Each of the 9 T cell receptor beta chains below was sequenced from the same sample in a study of blood T cell repertoires in COVID-19. This table comes from immunoSEQ multiplex PCR, and its TCRdb copy is limited to in-frame clones, with some not included. The data contain around 250,000 clones, 85% to 90% of them singletons. Sequencing was performed on PBMCs or T cells enriched from blood (not recorded which). These TCRs come from a woman in her thirties who had recovered from COVID-19.

This clone came up once. The V call is TRBV30, the J call TRBJ2-1, with 9 bases identical to TRBD1. CDR1 and CDR2 (germline): GTSNPN, SVGIG (reference sequence). V shed 8 bases, J shed 3 bases, and the junction held 11 bases outside the gene matches. This CDR3 comprises 15 residues. The DNA of the CDR3 is TGTGCCCAGGACAGGGGTTCTATCGTCTACAATGAGCAGTTCTTC. Translation: CAQDRGSIVYNEQFF.

The chain couples TRBV27 to TRBJ1-1, with a weak D call TRBD1 (5 bases). CDR1 MNHEY and CDR2 SMNVEV come from the germline V gene (reference sequence). The germline V and J ends were trimmed by 3 bases and 0 bases, with 8 bases remaining between them. The CDR3 has 14 residues. The CDR3 is CASSFDSMNTEAFF. The CDR3 bases are TGTGCCAGCAGTTTTGACAGCATGAACACTGAAGCTTTCTTT.

V is TRBV29-1 and J is TRBJ1-1, with D possibly being TRBD1 (6 bases). V was cut by 7 bases and J by 6 bases, with 12 bases left in between. Germline lookup yields CDR1 SQVTM and CDR2 ANQGSEA. The CDR3 spans 11 residues. The CDR3 nucleotides read TGCAGCGCATCTGGGGGCTCTGAAGCTTTCTTT. This sequence encodes CSASGGSEAFF.

CDR3 sequence: CASSTRQGARTEAFF. The CDR3 DNA is TGTGCCAGTAGTACAAGACAGGGGGCGAGGACTGAAGCTTTCTTT. The V gene is TRBV19, the J gene TRBJ1-1, with 10 positions matching TRBD1. With 4 bases clipped from V and 5 bases from J, the junction kept 7 bases outside the gene matches. Germline loops: CDR1 LNHDA, CDR2 SQIVND (reference sequence). The CDR3 runs to 15 residues.

The V gene is TRBV27, the J gene TRBJ2-7; 12 bases are shared with TRBD1. The CDR3 loop spans 15 amino acids. J was trimmed by 4 bases and V by 6 bases; bases with no gene match: 7. In germline, CDR1 is MNHEY, CDR2 SMNVEV (reference sequence). The CDR3 DNA sequence: TGTGCCAGCAGATTCCGGGACAGGGGGCGGTACGAGCAGTACTTC. Translating it yields CASRFRDRGRYEQYF.

The V and J genes are TRBV4-2 and TRBJ1-2; D unclear. Trimming cost V 5 bases and J 3 bases, with 19 bases left between them. This CDR3 has 16 residues. Looked up from germline, CDR1 is LGHNA and CDR2 is YNFKEQ. DNA for the CDR3: TGTGCCAGCAGCTCCGGGGATACCCCTAGGGACTATGGCTACACCTTC. Its translation: CASSSGDTPRDYGYTF.

This clone is a singleton in its sample. The V call is TRBV20-1, the J call TRBJ2-5; D perhaps matches TRBD2 (6 bases). Between the trimmed V and J ends, which lost 3 bases and 2 bases, there was a span of 16 bases. Germline CDR1 is DFQATT and CDR2 is SNEGSKA (reference sequence). The CDR3 covers 15 residues. CDR3 region: CSASLSAGIQETQYF. The CDR3 nucleotides are TGCAGTGCTAGTTTGAGTGCGGGGATACAAGAGACCCAGTACTTC.

In this sample, this clone turned up once. The chain has TRBV19 and TRBJ1-3; a weak D match, TRBD1 (6 bases). There are 15 residues in the CDR3. V dropped 7 bases and J dropped 3 bases, with 16 bases sitting between them. Germline-derived CDR1 and CDR2 are LNHDA and SQIVND (reference sequence). This chain's CDR3 is CASTRAHRDGNTIYF. Here the CDR3 DNA reads TGTGCCAGTACCCGGGCGCACAGGGATGGAAACACCATATATTTT.

The rearrangement links TRBV7-2 to TRBJ1-1; TRBD1 aligns across 9 bases. J lost 6 bases, V lost 5 bases, and 10 bases had no gene match. Germline-derived CDR1 and CDR2 are SGHTA and FQGNSA. The CDR3 consists of 15 residues. The CDR3 coding sequence is TGTGCCAGCAGCGACCGGGACAGGGCCGCTCCTGAAGCTTTCTTT. It encodes CASSDRDRAAPEAFF. Full variable domain (missing parts from reference TRBV7-2 and TRBJ1-1): GAGVSQSPSNKVTEKGKDVELRCDPISGHTALYWYRQSLGQGLEFLIYFQGNSAPDKSGLPSDRFSAERTGGSVSTLTIQRTQQEDSAVYLCASSDRDRAAPEAFFGQGTRLTVV.